A selection of T cell receptor beta chains follows, all from one sample in a study of shared clonotypes between healthy human individuals. Only in-frame clones appear in the TCRdb table, and some are missing; sequencing was by immunoSEQ multiplex PCR. The profile covers roughly 2 million clones, with nearly 97% appearing a single time and approximately 0.13% taken by the ten largest. Sequencing was done on a sample of naive CD4+ T cells sorted from blood. The receptor set was obtained from a man in his late teens or twenties in good health. Both conserved end residues are part of each CDR3. D genes are given only for firm matches. Only part of the rows carry a size: once, few, many, or a class if the clone is expanded.

J gene	CDR3 length	clone size	V gene	D gene	CDR3 protein	CDR3 DNA
TRBJ2-7	15	-	TRBV5-5	TRBD1	CASSFLQGISYEQYF	TGTGCCAGCAGTTTCCTACAGGGGATCTCCTACGAGCAGTACTTC
TRBJ1-6	16	-	TRBV23-1	TRBD1	CASPPTGDDYNSPLHF	TGCGCCAGCCCCCCAACAGGGGACGACTATAATTCACCCCTCCACTTT
TRBJ1-1	14	-	TRBV11-2	TRBD1	CASSSNRGRTEAFF	TGTGCCAGCAGCTCGAACAGGGGGCGGACTGAAGCTTTCTTT
TRBJ1-2	17	-	TRBV18	TRBD1	CASSRPRETGANYGYTF	TGTGCCAGCTCACGACCAAGGGAGACAGGGGCTAACTATGGCTACACCTTC
TRBJ1-2	13	-	TRBV30	-	CAWSVRQNYGYTF	TGTGCCTGGAGTGTACGCCAGAACTATGGCTACACCTTC
TRBJ2-2	12	-	TRBV5-1	-	CASSQGAGELFF	TGCGCCAGCAGCCAAGGGGCAGGGGAGCTGTTTTTT
TRBJ2-3	12	-	TRBV7-9	TRBD1	CASRTGQDTQYF	TGTGCCAGCAGGACAGGGCAAGATACGCAGTATTTT
TRBJ1-5	15	-	TRBV15	TRBD1	CATSRDGTGGQPQHF	TGTGCCACCAGCAGGGATGGGACAGGGGGTCAGCCCCAGCATTTT
TRBJ1-2	14	-	TRBV7-8	TRBD1	CASSTRQGTYGYTF	TGTGCCAGCAGCACGAGACAGGGTACCTATGGCTACACCTTC
TRBJ2-5	16	-	TRBV10-1	-	CASSDWKAGGRETQYF	TGCGCCAGCAGTGATTGGAAGGCCGGGGGTAGGGAGACCCAGTACTTC
TRBJ2-3	15	-	TRBV2	TRBD1	CASSGDRVSTDTQYF	TGTGCCAGCAGCGGGGACAGGGTCAGCACAGATACGCAGTATTTT
TRBJ1-1	14	-	TRBV28	-	CASSPPGGGTEAFF	TGTGCCAGCAGTCCCCCGGGGGGGGGTACTGAAGCTTTCTTT
TRBJ1-1	16	-	TRBV28	-	CASSFPGLGRHTEAFF	TGTGCCAGCAGTTTCCCCGGGTTGGGGCGGCACACTGAAGCTTTCTTT
TRBJ2-5	16	-	TRBV2	TRBD1	CASRYLTTGAGETQYF	TGTGCCAGCCGATATTTGACTACAGGGGCTGGGGAGACCCAGTACTTC
TRBJ2-2	16	-	TRBV6-6	-	CASSFGAGVNTGELFF	TGTGCCAGCAGTTTTGGGGCAGGGGTGAACACCGGGGAGCTGTTTTTT
TRBJ2-5	15	-	TRBV4-1	-	CASSQDGESQETQYF	TGCGCCAGCAGCCAAGATGGGGAAAGCCAAGAGACCCAGTACTTC
TRBJ2-1	15	-	TRBV7-2	TRBD2	CASSLVLAGGNEQFF	TGTGCCAGCAGCTTAGTCCTAGCGGGAGGCAATGAGCAGTTCTTC
TRBJ2-5	15	once	TRBV9	TRBD1	CASSARTGVKETQYF	TGTGCCAGCAGCGCCAGGACAGGGGTTAAAGAGACCCAGTACTTC
TRBJ1-1	11	-	TRBV19	TRBD1	CAATGGTEAFF	TGTGCCGCCACAGGGGGGACTGAAGCTTTCTTT
TRBJ2-7	13	-	TRBV5-3	-	CASFSRASYEQYF	TGTGCCAGTTTTAGTAGGGCCTCCTACGAGCAGTACTTC
TRBJ2-3	12	-	TRBV6-5	-	CASRSSTDTQYF	TGTGCCAGCAGGTCGAGCACAGATACGCAGTATTTT
TRBJ1-3	13	few	TRBV10-3	-	CAISSYRDGAIYF	TGTGCCATCAGCTCCTACAGGGATGGGGCCATATATTTT
TRBJ2-3	14	-	TRBV5-1	-	CASSLGEGTDTQYF	TGCGCCAGCAGCTTGGGAGAGGGGACAGATACGCAGTATTTT
TRBJ2-7	12	-	TRBV7-2	TRBD2	CASSPPGGGQYF	TGTGCCAGCAGCCCCCCTGGGGGGGGGCAGTACTTC
TRBJ2-7	14	-	TRBV6-5	TRBD1	CASSYGQGVNEQYF	TGTGCCAGCAGTTACGGTCAGGGGGTCAACGAGCAGTACTTC
TRBJ2-7	14	-	TRBV7-2	TRBD1	CASSADRAHYEQYF	TGTGCCAGCAGCGCCGACAGGGCGCACTACGAGCAGTACTTC
TRBJ1-4	16	-	TRBV7-6	-	CASSFLGEPTNEKLFF	TGTGCCAGCAGCTTCCTAGGGGAGCCGACTAATGAAAAACTGTTTTTT
TRBJ2-3	11	-	TRBV11-3	-	CASSSDETQYF	TGTGCCAGCAGCTCCGATGAGACGCAGTATTTT
TRBJ1-4	13	-	TRBV29-1	-	CSVSELGGEKLFF	TGCAGCGTATCTGAGTTGGGGGGTGAAAAACTGTTTTTT